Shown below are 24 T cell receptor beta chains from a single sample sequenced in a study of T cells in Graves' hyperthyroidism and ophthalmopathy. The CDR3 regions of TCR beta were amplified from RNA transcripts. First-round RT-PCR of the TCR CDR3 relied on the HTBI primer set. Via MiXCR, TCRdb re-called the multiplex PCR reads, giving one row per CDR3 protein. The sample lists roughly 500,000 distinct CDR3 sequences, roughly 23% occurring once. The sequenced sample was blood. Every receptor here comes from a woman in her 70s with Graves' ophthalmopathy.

In nucleotides, the CDR3 is TGTGCCAGCAGCGACCGGGACAACACAGATACGCAGTATTTT. Amino acid sequence: CASSDRDNTDTQYF. The chain links TRBV9 to TRBJ2-3, with D possibly TRBD1 on 6 matching bases. The CDR3 has 14 amino acids. The V end lost 3 bases, the J end lost 2 bases, and 10 bases lay between the germline ends. CDR1 is SGDLS and CDR2 is YYNGEE in the germline V gene.

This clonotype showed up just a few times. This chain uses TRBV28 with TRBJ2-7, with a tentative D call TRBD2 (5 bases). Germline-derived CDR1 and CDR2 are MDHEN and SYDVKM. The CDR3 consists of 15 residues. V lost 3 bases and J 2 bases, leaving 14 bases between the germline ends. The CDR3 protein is CASSFIARDTYEQYF. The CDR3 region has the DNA TGTGCCAGCAGTTTTATAGCGAGAGACACCTACGAGCAGTACTTC.

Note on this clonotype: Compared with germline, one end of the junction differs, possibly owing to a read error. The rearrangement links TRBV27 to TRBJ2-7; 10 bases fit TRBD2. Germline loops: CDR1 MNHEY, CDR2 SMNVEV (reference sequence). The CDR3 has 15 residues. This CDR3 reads CASSNSLAGAYKQYF. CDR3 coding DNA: TGTGCCAGCAGTAACTCCCTAGCGGGGGCCTACAAGCAGTACTTC.

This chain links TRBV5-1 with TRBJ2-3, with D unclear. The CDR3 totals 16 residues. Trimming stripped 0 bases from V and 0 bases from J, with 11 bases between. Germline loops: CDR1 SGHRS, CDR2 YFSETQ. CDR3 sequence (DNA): TGCGCCAGCAGCTTGGAGGGCAGGAGTAGCACAGATACGCAGTATTTT. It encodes CASSLEGRSSTDTQYF.

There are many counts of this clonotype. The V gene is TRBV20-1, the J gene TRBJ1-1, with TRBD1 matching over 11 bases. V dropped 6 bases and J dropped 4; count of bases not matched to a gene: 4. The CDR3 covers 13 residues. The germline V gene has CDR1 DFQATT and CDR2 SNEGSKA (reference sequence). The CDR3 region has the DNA TGCAGTGCAGGACAGGGGGCGCGCACTGAAGCTTTCTTT. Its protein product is CSAGQGARTEAFF.

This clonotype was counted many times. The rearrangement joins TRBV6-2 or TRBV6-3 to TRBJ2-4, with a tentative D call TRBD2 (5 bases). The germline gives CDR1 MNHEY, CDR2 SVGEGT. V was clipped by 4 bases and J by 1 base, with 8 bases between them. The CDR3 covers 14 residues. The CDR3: CASSSTGAKNIQYF. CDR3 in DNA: TGTGCCAGCAGTTCGACGGGGGCCAAAAACATTCAGTACTTC.

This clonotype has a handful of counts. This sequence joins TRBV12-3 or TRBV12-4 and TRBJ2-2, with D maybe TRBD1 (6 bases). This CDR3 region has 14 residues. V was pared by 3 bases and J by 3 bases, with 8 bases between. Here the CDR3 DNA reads TGTGCCAGCAGTTTTTGGGGGCACACCGGGGAGCTGTTTTTT. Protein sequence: CASSFWGHTGELFF.

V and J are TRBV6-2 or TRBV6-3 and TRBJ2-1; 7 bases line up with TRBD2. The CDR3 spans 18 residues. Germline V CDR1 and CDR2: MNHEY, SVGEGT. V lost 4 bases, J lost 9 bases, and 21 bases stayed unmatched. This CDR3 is CASSSTKLGTTMRGEQFF. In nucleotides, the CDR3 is TGTGCCAGCAGTTCGACGAAGCTCGGGACTACCATGCGGGGTGAGCAGTTCTTC.

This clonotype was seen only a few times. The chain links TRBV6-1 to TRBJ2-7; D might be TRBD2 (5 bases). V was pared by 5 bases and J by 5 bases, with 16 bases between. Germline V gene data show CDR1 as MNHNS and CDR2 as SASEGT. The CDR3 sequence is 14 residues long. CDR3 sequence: CASSSRGPQHEQYF. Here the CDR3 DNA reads TGTGCCAGCAGTTCCCGGGGTCCCCAGCACGAGCAGTACTTC.

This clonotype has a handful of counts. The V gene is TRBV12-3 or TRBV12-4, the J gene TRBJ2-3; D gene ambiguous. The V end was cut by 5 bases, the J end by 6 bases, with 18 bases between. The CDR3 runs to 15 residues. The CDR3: CASSTFSATGDTQYF. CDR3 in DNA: TGTGCCAGCAGTACTTTTTCCGCGACTGGTGATACGCAGTATTTT.

CDR3 protein: CASSYERLTDTQYF. The CDR3, as DNA: TGTGCCAGCAGTTACGAGCGGCTCACAGATACGCAGTATTTT. The chain combines TRBV6-5 with TRBJ2-3, with a tentative D call TRBD2 (5 bases). This CDR3 is built from 14 residues. Germline CDR1 and CDR2: MNHEY and SVGAGI. The V and J ends lost 2 bases and 2 bases respectively, with 8 bases between them.

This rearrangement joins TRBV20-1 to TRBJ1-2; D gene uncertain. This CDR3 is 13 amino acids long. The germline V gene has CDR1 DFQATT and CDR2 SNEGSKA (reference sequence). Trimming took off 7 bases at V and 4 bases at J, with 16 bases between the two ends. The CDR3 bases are TGCAGTGATAAGAAACGAGGTAGCTATGGCTACACCTTC. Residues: CSDKKRGSYGYTF.

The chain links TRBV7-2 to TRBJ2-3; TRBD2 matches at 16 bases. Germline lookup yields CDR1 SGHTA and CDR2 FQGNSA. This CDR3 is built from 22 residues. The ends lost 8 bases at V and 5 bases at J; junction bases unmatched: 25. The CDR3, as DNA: TGTGCCAGCGGGGGAAGGGCTCCGGGACTAGCGGGAGGGCCGGGGCGGATAGATACGCAGTATTTT. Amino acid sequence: CASGGRAPGLAGGPGRIDTQYF.

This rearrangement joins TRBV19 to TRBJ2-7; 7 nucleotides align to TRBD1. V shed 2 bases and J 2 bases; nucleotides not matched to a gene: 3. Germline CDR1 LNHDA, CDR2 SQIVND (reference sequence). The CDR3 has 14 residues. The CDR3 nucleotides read TGTGCCAGTAGTATAAGGGGACAGACCTACGAGCAGTACTTC. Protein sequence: CASSIRGQTYEQYF.

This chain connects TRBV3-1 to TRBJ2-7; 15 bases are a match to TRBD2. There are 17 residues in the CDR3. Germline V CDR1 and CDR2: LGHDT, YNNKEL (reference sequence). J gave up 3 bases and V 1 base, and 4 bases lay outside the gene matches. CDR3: CASSQVGLAGGYYEQYF. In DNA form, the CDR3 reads TGTGCCAGCAGCCAAGTGGGACTAGCGGGAGGATACTACGAGCAGTACTTC.

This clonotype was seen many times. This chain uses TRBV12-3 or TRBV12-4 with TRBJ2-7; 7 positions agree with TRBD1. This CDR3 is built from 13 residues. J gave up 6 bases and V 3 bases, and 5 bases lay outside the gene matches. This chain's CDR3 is CASSFDRAGEQYF. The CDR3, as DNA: TGTGCCAGCAGTTTTGACAGGGCTGGCGAGCAGTACTTC.

In DNA form, the CDR3 reads TGTGCCAGCAGCTTATCCGGGACTAGCGGGGCCTACGAGCAGTACTTC. This sequence encodes CASSLSGTSGAYEQYF. V gene TRBV7-2 combines with J gene TRBJ2-7, with 13 bases identical to TRBD2. The V gene's germline CDR1 is SGHTA and CDR2 FQGNSA. The CDR3 spans 16 residues. Trimming removed 2 bases from V and 2 bases from J; junction bases left unmatched: 3. Based on the CDR3 plus reference TRBV7-2 and TRBJ2-7, the full variable domain is GAGVSQSPSNKVTEKGKDVELRCDPISGHTALYWYRQSLGQGLEFLIYFQGNSAPDKSGLPSDRFSAERTGGSVSTLTIQRTQQEDSAVYLCASSLSGTSGAYEQYFGPGTRLTVT.

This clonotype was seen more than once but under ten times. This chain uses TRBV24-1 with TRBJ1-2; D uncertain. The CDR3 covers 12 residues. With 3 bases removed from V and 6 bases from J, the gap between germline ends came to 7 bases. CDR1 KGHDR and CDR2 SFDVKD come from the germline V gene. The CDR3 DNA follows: TGTGCCACCAGTGATCGGAGTGATGGCTACACCTTC. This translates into CATSDRSDGYTF.

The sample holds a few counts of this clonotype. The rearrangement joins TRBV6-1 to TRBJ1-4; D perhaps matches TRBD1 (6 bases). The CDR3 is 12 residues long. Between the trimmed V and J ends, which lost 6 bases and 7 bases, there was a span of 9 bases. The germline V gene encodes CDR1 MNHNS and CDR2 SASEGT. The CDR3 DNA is TGTGCCAGCAGAGGGGGTTCTGAAAAACTGTTTTTT. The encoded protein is CASRGGSEKLFF.

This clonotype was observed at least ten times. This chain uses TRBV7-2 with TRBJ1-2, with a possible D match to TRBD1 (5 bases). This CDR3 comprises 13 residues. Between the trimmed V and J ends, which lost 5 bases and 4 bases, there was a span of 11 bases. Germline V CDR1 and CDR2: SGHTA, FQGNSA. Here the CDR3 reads CASSQGRIYGYTF. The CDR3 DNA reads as TGTGCCAGCAGCCAGGGACGGATCTATGGCTACACCTTC. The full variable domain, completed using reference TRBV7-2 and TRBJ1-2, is GAGVSQSPSNKVTEKGKDVELRCDPISGHTALYWYRQSLGQGLEFLIYFQGNSAPDKSGLPSDRFSAERTGGSVSTLTIQRTQQEDSAVYLCASSQGRIYGYTFGSGTRLTVV.

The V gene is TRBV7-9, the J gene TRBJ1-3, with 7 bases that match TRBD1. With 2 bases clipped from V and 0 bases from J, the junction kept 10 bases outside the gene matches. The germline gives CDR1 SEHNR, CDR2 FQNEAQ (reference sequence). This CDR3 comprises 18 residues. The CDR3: CASSLRPTGRLSGNTIYF. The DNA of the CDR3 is TGTGCCAGCAGCTTACGGCCGACAGGGAGACTCTCTGGAAACACCATATATTTT.

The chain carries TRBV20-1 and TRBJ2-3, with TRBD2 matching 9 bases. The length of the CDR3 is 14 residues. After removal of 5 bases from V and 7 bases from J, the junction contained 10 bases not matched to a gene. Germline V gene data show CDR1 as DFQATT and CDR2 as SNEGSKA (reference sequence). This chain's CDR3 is CSALSGRARNTQYF. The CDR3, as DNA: TGCAGTGCTCTTAGCGGGAGAGCCAGAAATACGCAGTATTTT.

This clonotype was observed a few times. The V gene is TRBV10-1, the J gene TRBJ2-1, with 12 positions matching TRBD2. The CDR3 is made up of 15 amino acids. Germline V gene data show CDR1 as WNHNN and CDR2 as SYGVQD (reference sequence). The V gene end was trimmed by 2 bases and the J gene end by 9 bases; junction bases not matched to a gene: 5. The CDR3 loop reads CASSEETSGRGEQFF. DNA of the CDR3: TGCGCCAGCAGTGAGGAGACTAGCGGGAGAGGTGAGCAGTTCTTC.

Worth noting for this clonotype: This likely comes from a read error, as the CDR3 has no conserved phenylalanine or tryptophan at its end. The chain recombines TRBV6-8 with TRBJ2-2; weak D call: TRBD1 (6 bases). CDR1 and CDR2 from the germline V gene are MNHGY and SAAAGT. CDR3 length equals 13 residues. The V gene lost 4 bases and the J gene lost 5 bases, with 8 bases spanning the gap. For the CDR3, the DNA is TGTGCCAGCAGTTTCACAGGGACCGGGGAGCTGTTTTTG. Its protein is CASSFTGTGELFL.